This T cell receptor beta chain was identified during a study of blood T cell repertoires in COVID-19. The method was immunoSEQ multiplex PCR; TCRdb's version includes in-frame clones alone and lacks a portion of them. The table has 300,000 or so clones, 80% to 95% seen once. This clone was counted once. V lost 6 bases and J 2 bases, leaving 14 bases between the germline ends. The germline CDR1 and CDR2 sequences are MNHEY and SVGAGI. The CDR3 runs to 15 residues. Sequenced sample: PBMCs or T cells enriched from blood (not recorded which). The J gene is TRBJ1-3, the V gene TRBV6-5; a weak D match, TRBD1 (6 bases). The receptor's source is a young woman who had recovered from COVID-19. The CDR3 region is CASRKQGFTGNTIYF. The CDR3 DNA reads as TGTGCCAGCAGAAAACAGGGATTTACTGGAAACACCATATATTTT.